Below are 10 T cell receptor beta chains sequenced from a single sample in a study of identical twins. TCRdb analysed the 5' RACE reads with MiXCR anew, one entry per CDR3 protein. The sample gives 200,000 to 250,000 distinct CDR3 sequences, approximately 11% of which show up once; more than 3.5% is in the top ten. These data also formed part of another study, on yellow fever vaccine responses in identical twins.

The material sequenced was memory (CD45RO+) T cells sorted from blood. The receptors stem from a woman between 18 and 30 years old in good health.

V is TRBV19 and J is TRBJ2-7, with D tentatively TRBD1 or TRBD2 (5 bases each). V was clipped by 4 bases and J by 7 bases, with 23 bases between them. Germline V lookup: CDR1 LNHDA, CDR2 SQIVND (reference sequence). This CDR3 comprises 16 residues. Here the CDR3 DNA reads TGTGCCAGTAGTACCCACGGGACCGCCTTGGGATGGGAGCAGTACTTC. Translation: CASSTHGTALGWEQYF. Looking up the rest from reference TRBV19 and TRBJ2-7 gives the full variable domain: DGGITQSPKYLFRKEGQNVTLSCEQNLNHDAMYWYRQDPGQGLRLIYYSQIVNDFQKGDIAEGYSVSREKKESFPLTVTSAQKNPTAFYLCASSTHGTALGWEQYFGPGTRLTVT.

This clonotype was picked up a small number of times. The genes are TRBV4-1 and TRBJ2-7; D possibly corresponds to TRBD2 (6 bases). The CDR3 consists of 15 residues. The V gene's germline CDR1 is MGHRA and CDR2 YSYEKL. The V end was cut by 0 bases, the J end by 2 bases, with 11 bases between. CDR3 bases: TGCGCCAGCAGCCAAGAAGAGGCGGGACCCTACGAGCAGTACTTC. Residues: CASSQEEAGPYEQYF.

The rearrangement joins TRBV7-9 to TRBJ1-6; TRBD1 is a possible D gene (6 bases). The germline V and J ends were trimmed by 5 bases and 8 bases, with 10 bases remaining between them. CDR3 size: 13 residues. Per germline, CDR1 SEHNR and CDR2 FQNEAQ (reference sequence). The CDR3 DNA sequence: TGTGCCAGCAGCGTCAGGACAGATTCACCCCTCCACTTT. It codes for CASSVRTDSPLHF.

The gene calls are TRBV28 and TRBJ1-5, with 7 bases aligning to TRBD1. This CDR3 comprises 15 residues. V shed 1 base and J 4 bases; nucleotides not matched to a gene: 4. Germline assignment: CDR1 MDHEN and CDR2 SYDVKM. The DNA for the CDR3 is TGTGCCAGCAGTTTATCTGACAGGGCGAATCAGCCCCAGCATTTT. This translates into CASSLSDRANQPQHF.

V is TRBV25-1 and J is TRBJ1-2, with 9 bases that match TRBD1. Germline V gene lookup returns CDR1 MGHDK and CDR2 SYGVNS. The J segment lost 1 base and the V segment lost 1 base, leaving 1 base of the junction unmatched. This CDR3 is built from 15 residues. The CDR3 bases are TGTGCCAGCAGTGAATGGGGACAGGGTAACTATGGCTACACCTTC. It codes for CASSEWGQGNYGYTF.

This clonotype was recorded a few times. This rearrangement joins TRBV28 to TRBJ2-1; D is uncertain. Germline loops: CDR1 MDHEN, CDR2 SYDVKM. The CDR3 contains 14 residues. The V and J ends lost 10 bases and 6 bases respectively, with 19 bases between them. The CDR3 reads CATHKGMRGNEQFF. The DNA for the CDR3 is TGTGCCACCCATAAAGGGATGCGAGGCAATGAGCAGTTCTTC.

This chain connects TRBV6-4 to TRBJ2-1; TRBD2 matches at 8 bases. Germline CDR1 and CDR2: MRHNA and SNTAGT. After removal of 1 base from V and 8 bases from J, the junction contained 10 bases not matched to a gene. This CDR3 contains 16 residues. The CDR3 is CASSDLGPAGGHEQFF. CDR3 bases: TGTGCCAGCAGTGACTTAGGGCCCGCGGGGGGCCATGAGCAGTTCTTC.

This clonotype was detected a few times. CDR3 sequence (DNA): TGTGCCAGCAGCCCGGGTGGCTCGAGGATAGGCAATGAGCAGTTCTTC. Its translation: CASSPGGSRIGNEQFF. The chain has TRBV3-1 and TRBJ2-1, with unresolved D. The CDR3 covers 16 residues. V was trimmed by 4 bases and J by 6 bases, leaving 19 bases between them. Germline V gene data show CDR1 as LGHDT and CDR2 as YNNKEL (reference sequence).

This clonotype appeared a few times. The gene calls are TRBV7-2 and TRBJ2-1; 9 nucleotides agree with TRBD2. V dropped 5 bases and J dropped 4; count of bases not matched to a gene: 3. Germline CDR1 and CDR2: SGHTA and FQGNSA. This CDR3 contains 14 residues. The CDR3 DNA reads TGTGCCAGCAGCATGGGACTAGCTTACAATGAGCAGTTCTTC. Its translation is CASSMGLAYNEQFF.

The chain links TRBV29-1 to TRBJ2-3; D might be TRBD1 or TRBD2, each matching 5 bases. The CDR3 length is 14 residues. V gave up 4 bases and J gave up 3 bases, with 14 bases separating them. The germline V gene has CDR1 SQVTM and CDR2 ANQGSEA. The CDR3: CSVGGEKGTDTQYF. DNA of the CDR3: TGCAGCGTTGGAGGGGAAAAGGGGACAGATACGCAGTATTTT.